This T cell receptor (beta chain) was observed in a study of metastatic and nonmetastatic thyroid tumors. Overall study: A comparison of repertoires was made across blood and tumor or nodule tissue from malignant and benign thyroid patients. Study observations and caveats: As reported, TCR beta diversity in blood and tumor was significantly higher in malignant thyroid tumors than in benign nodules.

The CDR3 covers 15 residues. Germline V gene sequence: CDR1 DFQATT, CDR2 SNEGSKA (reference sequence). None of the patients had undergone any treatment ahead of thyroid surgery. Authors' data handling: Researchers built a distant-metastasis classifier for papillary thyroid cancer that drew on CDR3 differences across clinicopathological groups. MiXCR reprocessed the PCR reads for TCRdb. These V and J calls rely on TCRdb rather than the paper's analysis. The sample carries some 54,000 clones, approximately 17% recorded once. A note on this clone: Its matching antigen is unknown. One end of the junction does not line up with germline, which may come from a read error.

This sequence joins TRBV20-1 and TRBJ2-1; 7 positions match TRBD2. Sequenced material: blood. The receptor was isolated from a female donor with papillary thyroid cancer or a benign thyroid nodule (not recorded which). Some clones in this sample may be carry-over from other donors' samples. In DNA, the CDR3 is TGCAGTGCACTAGCCAGGACTAGTACCTACAATGAGCAGCTCTTC. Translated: CSALARTSTYNEQLF.